This T cell receptor (beta chain) emerged from a study of T-cell reconstitution after alpha-beta-depleted transplantation in children. Study conclusions and caveats: Reported findings indicate that, about two months after transplant, alpha-beta T cells came from several hundred expanded clones, which were derived from non-depleted graft cells. Where some patients showed high TCRbeta diversity at day 60, it came from recipient T cells and thymic progenitors that had survived. A year post-transplant, T-cell counts and diversity derived mostly from newly produced T cells.

Unique molecular identifiers featured in how the TCRbeta library was prepared. TCRdb independently ran MiXCR on the PCR reads; one entry per CDR3 protein. The repertoire has more than 200,000 distinct CDR3 sequences, 20% to 30% of them found once; the top ten carry under 5.5%. Only a few counts were recorded for this clonotype. No antigen is known for it. The CDR3 has 14 amino acids. Germline V gene data show CDR1 as SNHLY and CDR2 as FYNNEI. With 3 bases removed from V and 8 bases from J, the gap between germline ends came to 16 bases. The sample consisted of PBMCs, mostly from graft donor cells, taken 360 days after TCRalphabeta/CD19-depleted stem cell transplant. This chain links TRBV2 with TRBJ1-2, with TRBD1 as a possible D gene (5 bases). This TCR came from a female patient aged 2-9 years who had a stem cell transplant for congenital amegakaryocytic thrombocytopenia, so the T cells may come from the graft donor. The CDR3 coding sequence is TGTGCCAGCAGTGATTGGGTCGCAGGGTCCGGCTACACCTTC. Translation gives CASSDWVAGSGYTF.